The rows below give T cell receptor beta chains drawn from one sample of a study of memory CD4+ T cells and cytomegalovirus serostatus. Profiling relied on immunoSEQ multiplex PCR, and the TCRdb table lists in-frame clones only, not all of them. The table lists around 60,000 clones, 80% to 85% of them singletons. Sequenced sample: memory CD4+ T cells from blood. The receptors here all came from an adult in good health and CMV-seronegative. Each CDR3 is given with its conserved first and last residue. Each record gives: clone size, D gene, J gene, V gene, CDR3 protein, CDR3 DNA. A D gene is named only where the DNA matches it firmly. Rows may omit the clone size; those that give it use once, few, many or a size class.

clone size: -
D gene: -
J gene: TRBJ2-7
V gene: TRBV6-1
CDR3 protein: CASSEEDYEQYF
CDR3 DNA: TGTGCCAGCAGTGAAGAGGACTACGAGCAGTACTTC

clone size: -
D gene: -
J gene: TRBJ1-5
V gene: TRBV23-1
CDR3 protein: CASSQSTEENQPQHF
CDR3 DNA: TGCGCCAGCAGTCAATCGACGGAGGAGAATCAGCCCCAGCATTTT

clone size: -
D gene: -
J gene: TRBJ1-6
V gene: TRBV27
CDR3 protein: CASSPLGSPLHF
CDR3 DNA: TGTGCCAGCAGTCCCCTCGGTTCACCCCTCCACTTT

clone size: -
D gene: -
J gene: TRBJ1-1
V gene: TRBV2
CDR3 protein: CASSDRRDAEAFF
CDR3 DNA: TGTGCCAGCAGTGACCGCAGGGACGCTGAAGCTTTCTTT

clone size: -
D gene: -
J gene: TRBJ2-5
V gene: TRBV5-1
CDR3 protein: CASSLGGHPQETQYF
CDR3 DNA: TGCGCCAGCAGCTTGGGGGGGCACCCCCAAGAGACCCAGTACTTC

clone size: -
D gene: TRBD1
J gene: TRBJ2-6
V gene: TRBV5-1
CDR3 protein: CASARDRGIAGANVLTF
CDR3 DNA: TGCGCCAGCGCCCGTGACAGGGGGATAGCTGGGGCCAACGTCCTGACTTTC

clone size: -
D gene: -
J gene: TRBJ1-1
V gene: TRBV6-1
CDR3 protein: CASSENGGRFEAFF
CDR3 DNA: TGTGCCAGCAGTGAAAACGGCGGCCGCTTTGAAGCTTTCTTT

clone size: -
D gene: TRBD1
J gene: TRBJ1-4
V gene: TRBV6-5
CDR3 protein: CASSRQPGQGGKLFF
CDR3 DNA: TGTGCCAGCAGCCGCCAACCCGGACAGGGAGGAAAACTGTTTTTT

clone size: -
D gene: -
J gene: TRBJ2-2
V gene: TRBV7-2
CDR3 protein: CASSQTLRGPNTGELFF
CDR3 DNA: TGTGCCAGCAGCCAAACCCTCCGGGGGCCGAACACCGGGGAGCTGTTTTTT

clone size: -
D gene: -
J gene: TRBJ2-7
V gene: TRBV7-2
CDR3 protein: CASKSSGDSGEQYF
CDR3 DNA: TGTGCCAGCAAGTCATCGGGAGACTCGGGGGAGCAGTACTTC

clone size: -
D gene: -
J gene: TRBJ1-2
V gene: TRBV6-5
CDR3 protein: CASSYTGQGSYGYTF
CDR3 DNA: TGTGCCAGCAGTTACACAGGGCAGGGATCCTATGGCTACACCTTC

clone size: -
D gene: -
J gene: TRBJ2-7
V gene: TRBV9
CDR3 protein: CASSVEQGSPYEQYF
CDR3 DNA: TGTGCCAGCAGCGTAGAACAGGGTAGCCCCTACGAGCAGTACTTC

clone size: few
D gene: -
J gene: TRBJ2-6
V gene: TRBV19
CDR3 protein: CASTPTNSGANVLTF
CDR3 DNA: TGTGCCAGTACCCCAACAAACTCTGGGGCCAACGTCCTGACTTTC

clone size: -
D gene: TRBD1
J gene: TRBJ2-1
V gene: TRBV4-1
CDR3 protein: CASSQAPNRGRGEQFF
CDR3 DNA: TGCGCCAGCAGCCAAGCTCCAAACAGGGGGCGAGGTGAGCAGTTCTTC

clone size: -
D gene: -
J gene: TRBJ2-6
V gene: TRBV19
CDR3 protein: CASLTIGANVLTF
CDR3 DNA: TGTGCCAGTTTGACTATTGGGGCCAACGTCCTGACTTTC

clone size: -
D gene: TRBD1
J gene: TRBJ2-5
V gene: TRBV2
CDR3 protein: CATLRQGARQAQYF
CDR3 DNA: TGTGCCACCCTTAGACAGGGGGCGCGGCAGGCCCAGTACTTC

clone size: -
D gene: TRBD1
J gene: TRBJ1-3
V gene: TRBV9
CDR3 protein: CASSPWTGDDGNTIYF
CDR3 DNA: TGTGCCAGCAGCCCTTGGACAGGGGATGATGGAAACACCATATATTTT

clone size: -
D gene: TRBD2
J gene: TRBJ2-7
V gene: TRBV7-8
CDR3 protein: CASSLLTSGGQYF
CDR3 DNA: TGTGCCAGCAGCTTACTGACTAGCGGCGGGCAGTACTTC

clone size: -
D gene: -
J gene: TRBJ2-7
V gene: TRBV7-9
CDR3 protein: CASSFGQPSYEQYF
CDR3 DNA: TGTGCCAGCAGCTTTGGGCAGCCCTCCTACGAGCAGTACTTC

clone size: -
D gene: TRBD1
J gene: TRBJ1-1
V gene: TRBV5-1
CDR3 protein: CASSPTGAALSNTEAFF
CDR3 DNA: TGCGCCAGCAGCCCTACAGGGGCCGCGCTGTCGAACACTGAAGCTTTCTTT

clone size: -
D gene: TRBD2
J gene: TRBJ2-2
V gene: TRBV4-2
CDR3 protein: CASSYKRGATGELFF
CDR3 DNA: TGTGCCAGCAGCTATAAGCGGGGGGCCACCGGGGAGCTGTTTTTT

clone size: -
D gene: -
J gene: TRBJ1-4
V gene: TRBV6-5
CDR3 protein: CATRMIATNEKLFF
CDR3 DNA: TGTGCCACGCGGATGATTGCAACTAATGAAAAACTGTTTTTT

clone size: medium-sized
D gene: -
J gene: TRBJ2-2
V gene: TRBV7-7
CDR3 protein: CASSFVANTGELFF
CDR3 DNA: TGTGCCAGCAGCTTCGTGGCGAACACCGGGGAGCTGTTTTTT

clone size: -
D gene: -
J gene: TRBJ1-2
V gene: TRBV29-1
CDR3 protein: CSVDKGVYGYTF
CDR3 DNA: TGCAGCGTTGATAAGGGGGTTTATGGCTACACCTTC

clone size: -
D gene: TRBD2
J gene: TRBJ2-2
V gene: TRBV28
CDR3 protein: CASSGGRALGELFF
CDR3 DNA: TGTGCCAGCTCCGGCGGGAGGGCGCTCGGGGAGCTGTTTTTT

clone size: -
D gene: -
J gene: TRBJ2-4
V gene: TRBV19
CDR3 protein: CASSGGGGKNIQYF
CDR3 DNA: TGTGCCAGTAGTGGCGGTGGAGGCAAAAACATTCAGTACTTC

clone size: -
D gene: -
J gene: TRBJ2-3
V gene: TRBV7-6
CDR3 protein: CASSLVPVTDTQYF
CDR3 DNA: TGTGCCAGCAGCTTAGTTCCGGTCACAGATACGCAGTATTTT

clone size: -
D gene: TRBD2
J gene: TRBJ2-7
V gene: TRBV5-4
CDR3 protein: CASSLGLAAPSQYF
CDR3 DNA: TGTGCCAGCAGCTTGGGTCTAGCGGCACCCTCGCAGTACTTC

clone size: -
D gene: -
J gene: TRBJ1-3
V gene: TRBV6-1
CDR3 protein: CASIRGFSGNTIYF
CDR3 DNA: TGTGCCAGCATCAGGGGCTTCTCTGGAAACACCATATATTTT

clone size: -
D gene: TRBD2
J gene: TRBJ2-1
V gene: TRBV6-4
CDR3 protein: CASSEVAGPYNEQFF
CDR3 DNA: TGTGCCAGCAGTGAAGTAGCGGGGCCCTACAATGAGCAGTTCTTC

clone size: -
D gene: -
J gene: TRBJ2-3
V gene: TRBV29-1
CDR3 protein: CSVGEWGSRDTQYF
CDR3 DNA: TGCAGCGTGGGAGAGTGGGGGTCAAGAGATACGCAGTATTTT